Detailed here is one T cell receptor (beta chain). The antigen remains undetermined. The entry originates in a study of graft-versus-host responses after intestinal transplantation. In the study overall: The whole recipient group had anti-thymocyte globulin induction followed by tacrolimus and steroids for around 3 years. Study-wide results and limits: GvH clonotypes were identified within recipient marrow, with a subset emerging first in ileum or blood.

Measured with immunoSEQ multiplex PCR; TCRdb has only the in-frame clones, and not every one. In the table there are fewer than 100,000 clones, about 84% of which are singletons. The V end was cut by 0 bases, the J end by 4 bases, with 10 bases between. The germline V gene encodes CDR1 LGHNA and CDR2 YNFKEQ. This CDR3 is 16 amino acids long. The chain links TRBV4-2 to TRBJ1-6; the D is unclear. The starting material was PBMCs, obtained 255 days after intestinal transplant. This receptor was taken from a human patient who received an intestinal transplant, so some T cells may come from the graft donor. The CDR3 reads CASSQEGSLYNSPLHF. Written as DNA, the CDR3 is TGTGCCAGCAGCCAAGAAGGGTCTCTATATAATTCACCCCTCCACTTT.